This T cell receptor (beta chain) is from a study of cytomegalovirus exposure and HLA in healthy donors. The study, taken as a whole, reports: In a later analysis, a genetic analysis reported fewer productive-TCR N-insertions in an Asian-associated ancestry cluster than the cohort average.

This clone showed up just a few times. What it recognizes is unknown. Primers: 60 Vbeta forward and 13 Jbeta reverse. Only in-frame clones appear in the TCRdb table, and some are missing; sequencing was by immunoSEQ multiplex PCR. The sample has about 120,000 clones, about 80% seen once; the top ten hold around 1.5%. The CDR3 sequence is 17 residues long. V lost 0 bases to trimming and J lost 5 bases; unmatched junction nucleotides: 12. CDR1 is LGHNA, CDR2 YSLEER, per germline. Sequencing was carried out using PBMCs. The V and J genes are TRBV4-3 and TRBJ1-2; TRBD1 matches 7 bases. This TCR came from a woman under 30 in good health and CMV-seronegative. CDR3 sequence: CASSQDGGRGSQYGYTF. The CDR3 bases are TGCGCCAGCAGCCAAGATGGAGGCAGGGGGTCTCAATATGGCTACACCTTC.